This T cell receptor (beta chain) came from a study of T cell responses to AZD1222 COVID-19 vaccine. The method was immunoSEQ multiplex PCR; TCRdb's version includes in-frame clones alone and lacks a portion of them. The sample has over 140,000 clones; about nine tenths are singletons. The CDR3 loop spans 17 amino acids. With 6 bases clipped from V and 5 bases from J, the junction kept 16 bases outside the gene matches. The V gene's germline CDR1 is MDHEN and CDR2 SYDVKM. The rearrangement links TRBV28 to TRBJ2-3; 8 bases align to TRBD2. This receptor was obtained from an adult in good health. Material: peripheral blood, obtained on day 0 of AZD1222 vaccination. The CDR3 DNA sequence: TGTGCCAGCAGCAACAAACTAGCGGTGCTGGGGTTAGATACGCAGTATTTT. Translated, it gives CASSNKLAVLGLDTQYF.